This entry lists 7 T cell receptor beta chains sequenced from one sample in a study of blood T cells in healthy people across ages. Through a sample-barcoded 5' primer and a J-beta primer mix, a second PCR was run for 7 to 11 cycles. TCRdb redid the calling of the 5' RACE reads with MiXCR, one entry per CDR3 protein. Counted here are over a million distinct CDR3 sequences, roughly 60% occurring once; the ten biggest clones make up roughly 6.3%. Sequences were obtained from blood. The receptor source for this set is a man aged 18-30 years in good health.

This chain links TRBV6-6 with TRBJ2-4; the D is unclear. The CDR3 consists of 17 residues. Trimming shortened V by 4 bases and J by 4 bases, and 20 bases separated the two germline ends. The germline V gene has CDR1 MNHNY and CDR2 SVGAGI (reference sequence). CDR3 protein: CASSSTSERHDKNIQYF. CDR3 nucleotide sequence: TGTGCCAGCAGTTCGACCTCCGAGAGACACGATAAAAACATTCAGTACTTC.

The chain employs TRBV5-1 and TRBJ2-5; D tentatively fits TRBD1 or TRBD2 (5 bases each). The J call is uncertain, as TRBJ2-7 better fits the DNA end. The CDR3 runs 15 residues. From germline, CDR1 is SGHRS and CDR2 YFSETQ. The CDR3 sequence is CASGPGEGIQYEQYF. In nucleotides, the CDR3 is TGCGCCAGCGGTCCGGGCGAGGGGATTCAGTACGAGCAGTACTTC.

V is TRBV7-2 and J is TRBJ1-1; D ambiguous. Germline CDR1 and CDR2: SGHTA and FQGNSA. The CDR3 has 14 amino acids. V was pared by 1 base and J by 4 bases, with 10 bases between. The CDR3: CASSLVGQSTEAFF. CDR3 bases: TGTGCCAGCAGCTTAGTGGGCCAGAGCACTGAAGCTTTCTTT. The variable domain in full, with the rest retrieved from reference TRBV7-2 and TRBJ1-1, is GAGVSQSPSNKVTEKGKDVELRCDPISGHTALYWYRQSLGQGLEFLIYFQGNSAPDKSGLPSDRFSAERTGGSVSTLTIQRTQQEDSAVYLCASSLVGQSTEAFFGQGTRLTVV.

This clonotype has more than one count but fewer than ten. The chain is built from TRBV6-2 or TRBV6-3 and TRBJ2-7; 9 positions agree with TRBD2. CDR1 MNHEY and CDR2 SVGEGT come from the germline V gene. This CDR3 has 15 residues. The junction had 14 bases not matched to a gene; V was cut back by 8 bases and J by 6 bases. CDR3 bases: TGTGCCAGCTCTCGACCGGGACTAGCTGGTTCCGAGCAGTACTTC. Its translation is CASSRPGLAGSEQYF.

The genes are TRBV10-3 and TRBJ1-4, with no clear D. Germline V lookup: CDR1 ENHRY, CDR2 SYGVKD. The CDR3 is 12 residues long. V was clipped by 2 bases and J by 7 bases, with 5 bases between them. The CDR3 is CAISEASEKLFF. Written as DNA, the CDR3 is TGTGCCATCAGTGAGGCGAGTGAAAAACTGTTTTTT.

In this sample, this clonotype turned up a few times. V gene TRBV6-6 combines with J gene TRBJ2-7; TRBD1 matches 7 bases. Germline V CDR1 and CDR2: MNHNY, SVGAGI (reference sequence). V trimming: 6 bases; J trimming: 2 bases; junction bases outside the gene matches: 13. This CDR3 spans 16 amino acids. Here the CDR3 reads CASRPLTGTATYEQYF. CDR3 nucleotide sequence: TGTGCCAGCAGACCTCTTACCGGGACAGCCACCTACGAGCAGTACTTC.

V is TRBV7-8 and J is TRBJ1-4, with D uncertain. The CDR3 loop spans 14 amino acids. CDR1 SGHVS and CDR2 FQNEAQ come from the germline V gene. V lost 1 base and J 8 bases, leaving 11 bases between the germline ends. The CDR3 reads CASSLGVKNEKLFF. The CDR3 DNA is TGTGCCAGCAGCTTAGGGGTAAAAAACGAAAAACTGTTTTTT.